The source of this TCR beta chain is a study of PD-1 blockade in classical Hodgkin lymphoma. Regarding time point: cycle 4 day 1 (C4D1), after less than 7 weeks of nivolumab. After autologous stem cell transplantation all patients relapsed, and prior brentuximab vedotin exposure differed between cohorts. Produced via immunoSEQ multiplex PCR; TCRdb's table is partial and in-frame only. The data show roughly 90,000 clones, 83% seen once. Germline lookup yields CDR1 SGHTA and CDR2 FQGTGA. Trimming shortened V by 0 bases and J by 3 bases, and 5 bases separated the two germline ends. CDR3 length: 13 amino acids.

The origin of this receptor is a human donor with classical Hodgkin lymphoma. The chain has TRBV7-3 and TRBJ1-1, with D unresolved. The starting material was peripheral blood mononuclear cells (PBMCs), obtained before the fourth cycle of nivolumab. CDR3 protein: CASSLTGYTEAFF. The CDR3 DNA reads TGTGCCAGCAGCTTAACGGGGTACACTGAAGCTTTCTTT. The entire variable domain, with the rest obtained from reference TRBV7-3 and TRBJ1-1, is as follows: GAGVSQTPSNKVTEKGKYVELRCDPISGHTALYWYRQSLGQGPEFLIYFQGTGAADDSGLPNDRFFAVRPEGSVSTLKIQRTERGDSAVYLCASSLTGYTEAFFGQGTRLTVV.